The next 20 T cell receptor beta chains were all read from a single sample in a study of T cell responses to AZD1222 COVID-19 vaccine. Produced via immunoSEQ multiplex PCR; TCRdb's table is partial and in-frame only. The sample yields about 150,000 clones, 87% seen once. The sample in question was peripheral blood, obtained 28 days after the second AZD1222 dose. Receptor source: an adult who received the AZD1222 COVID-19 vaccine.

CDR3 amino acids: CASSLNQEYEQYF. Here the CDR3 DNA reads TGTGCCAGCAGCTTAAATCAGGAATACGAGCAGTACTTC. This chain connects TRBV7-9 to TRBJ2-7; D uncertain. The ends were cut back, 2 bases at V and 4 bases at J, with 9 bases in the middle. CDR3 length equals 13 residues. Germline V CDR1 and CDR2: SEHNR, FQNEAQ (reference sequence).

This clone came up once. The chain carries TRBV5-1 and TRBJ2-5; 11 bases map to TRBD1. V was pared by 1 base and J by 5 bases, with 4 bases of the junction left unmatched. Germline CDR1 and CDR2: SGHRS and YFSETQ. The CDR3 is 15 amino acids. CDR3 amino acids: CASSLRGQGGETQYF. CDR3 nucleotide sequence: TGCGCCAGCAGCTTGCGGGGACAGGGGGGTGAGACCCAGTACTTC.

V usage is TRBV30 and J usage is TRBJ2-2, with D perhaps TRBD1 (6 bases). Trimming removed 2 bases from V and 0 bases from J, with 13 bases in between. CDR3 length equals 16 residues. Germline V gene sequence: CDR1 GTSNPN, CDR2 SVGIG (reference sequence). Written as DNA, the CDR3 is TGTGCCTGGAGTAGGATAGGGACAACGAACACCGGGGAGCTGTTTTTT. This translates into CAWSRIGTTNTGELFF. The variable domain in full, with the rest retrieved from reference TRBV30 and TRBJ2-2, is SQTIHQWPATLVQPVGSPLSLECTVEGTSNPNLYWYRQAAGRGLQLLFYSVGIGQISSEVPQNLSASRPQDRQFILSSKKLLLSDSGFYLCAWSRIGTTNTGELFFGEGSRLTVL.

The chain carries TRBV12-3 or TRBV12-4 and TRBJ1-5; D is unresolved. V lost 2 bases and J 6 bases, leaving 8 bases between the germline ends. The length of the CDR3 is 13 residues. Here the CDR3 DNA reads TGTGCCAGCAGTTTATTGGGCGGTCAGCCCCAGCATTTT. Translation: CASSLLGGQPQHF.

The V call is TRBV5-1, the J call TRBJ2-5; maybe TRBD1 (6 bases). Germline V gene data show CDR1 as SGHRS and CDR2 as YFSETQ. This CDR3 has 15 residues. The ends were cut back, 6 bases at V and 3 bases at J, with 18 bases in the middle. CDR3 coding DNA: TGCGCCAGCAAGGCCCTACCAGGGGCCGAAGAGACCCAGTACTTC. Translated, it gives CASKALPGAEETQYF.

The chain has TRBV6-1 and TRBJ1-1; D is uncertain. In germline, CDR1 is MNHNS, CDR2 SASEGT. The V gene lost 3 bases and the J gene lost 8 bases, with 16 bases spanning the gap. CDR3 length: 14 residues. The CDR3 is CASSDKISGEEAFF. Written as DNA, the CDR3 is TGTGCCAGCAGTGATAAGATTTCCGGTGAAGAAGCTTTCTTT.

In the case of this clone: Additional DNA sequences in this sample encode the identical CDR3. The chain employs TRBV5-1 and TRBJ2-5; D call uncertain. The CDR3 is 13 amino acids. The germline V and J ends were trimmed by 0 bases and 5 bases, with 8 bases remaining between them. Per germline, CDR1 SGHRS and CDR2 YFSETQ. The CDR3 loop is CASSLGGSETQYF. The CDR3 DNA is TGCGCCAGCAGCTTGGGCGGCTCGGAGACCCAGTACTTC.

The count of this clone is one. The chain recombines TRBV14 with TRBJ1-3; weak D call: TRBD1 (5 bases). Trimming stripped 1 base from V and 0 bases from J, with 13 bases between. CDR1 and CDR2 (germline): SGHDN, FVKESK. The CDR3 has 17 amino acids. Written as DNA, the CDR3 is TGTGCCAGCAGCCAAGGTCTCGACAGCATCTCTGGAAACACCATATATTTT. It is translated as CASSQGLDSISGNTIYF.

As to this clone: One junction end disagrees with the germline gene, perhaps due to a read error. The chain is built from TRBV7-7 and TRBJ2-7; TRBD1 is a possible D gene (5 bases). CDR3 length: 13 amino acids. The germline V gene has CDR1 SSHAT and CDR2 FNYEAQ (reference sequence). DNA of the CDR3: TGTGCTAGCAGCTTATGGCAGGGTAACGAGCAGTACTTC. This gives the protein CASSLWQGNEQYF.

This clone was seen more than once but under ten times. Other DNA sequences of this sample code for an identical CDR3. The chain is built from TRBV6-6 and TRBJ2-1, with D unclear. V was cut by 5 bases and J by 9 bases, with 8 bases left in between. This CDR3 is built from 11 residues. From germline, CDR1 is MNHNY and CDR2 SVGAGI (reference sequence). This CDR3 is CASSPSGEQFF. DNA of the CDR3: TGTGCCAGCAGTCCCTCCGGTGAGCAGTTCTTC.

The chain couples TRBV27 to TRBJ1-5; TRBD1 agrees at 7 bases. From germline, CDR1 is MNHEY and CDR2 SMNVEV (reference sequence). The V segment lost 5 bases and the J segment 3 bases; nucleotides outside the gene matches: 7. The length of the CDR3 is 15 residues. The chain's CDR3 is CASSTLDRANQPQHF. Here the CDR3 DNA reads TGTGCCAGCAGTACTTTAGACAGGGCCAATCAGCCCCAGCATTTT.

The J gene is TRBJ2-1, the V gene TRBV28; D remains unclear. Germline values: CDR1 MDHEN, CDR2 SYDVKM. The CDR3 is 13 residues long. Trimming removed 7 bases from V and 1 base from J, with 8 bases in between. Written as DNA, the CDR3 is TGTGCCAGCACAGTCCGGTCCTACAATGAGCAGTTCTTC. Translated: CASTVRSYNEQFF.

V gene TRBV7-9 combines with J gene TRBJ2-1, with D unresolved. This CDR3 has 12 residues. Deletions cut 5 bases from V and 7 bases from J, with 9 bases between. Germline CDR1 is SEHNR and CDR2 is FQNEAQ (reference sequence). CDR3 DNA sequence: TGTGCCAGCAGCACCCAAAGTAATGAGCAGTTCTTC. Its translation is CASSTQSNEQFF.

This clone was found a few times. The rearrangement links TRBV7-9 to TRBJ1-1; maybe TRBD1 (6 bases). CDR1 and CDR2 (germline): SEHNR, FQNEAQ (reference sequence). This CDR3 contains 14 residues. V lost 3 bases, J lost 4 bases, and 12 bases lay in between. The CDR3 DNA reads TGTGCCAGCAGCTTGCAGGGGCAGACCACTGAAGCTTTCTTT. Residues: CASSLQGQTTEAFF. Full variable domain (missing parts from reference TRBV7-9 and TRBJ1-1): DTGVSQNPRHKITKRGQNVTFRCDPISEHNRLYWYRQTLGQGPEFLTYFQNEAQLEKSRLLSDRFSAERPKGSFSTLEIQRTEQGDSAMYLCASSLQGQTTEAFFGQGTRLTVV.

CDR3 amino acids: CASSLDRGRRNEQFF. DNA of the CDR3: TGTGCCAGCAGTCTCGACAGGGGGCGAAGGAATGAGCAGTTCTTC. The V gene is TRBV28, the J gene TRBJ2-1; 10 nucleotides line up with TRBD1. The germline V gene has CDR1 MDHEN and CDR2 SYDVKM. Trimming took 5 bases from V and 7 from J; bases not matched to a gene: 8. CDR3 length equals 15 residues.

This clone was recorded only once. This chain links TRBV19 with TRBJ1-5, with 7 bases matching TRBD1. This CDR3 is 17 amino acids long. Germline trimming cut 4 bases from V and 4 bases from J; bases unmatched to any gene: 13. CDR1 is LNHDA, CDR2 SQIVND, per germline (reference sequence). The CDR3 DNA reads as TGTGCCAGTAGTAAAGGGGGCGCGAGTATAGCAAATCAGCCCCAGCATTTT. Amino acids: CASSKGGASIANQPQHF.

The chain has TRBV5-1 and TRBJ2-2; 7 nucleotides line up with TRBD1. V lost 3 bases, J lost 5 bases, and 10 bases stayed unmatched. Germline CDR1 SGHRS, CDR2 YFSETQ. There are 16 residues in the CDR3. The chain's CDR3 is CASSWGDRVGTGELFF. Here the CDR3 DNA reads TGCGCCAGCAGCTGGGGCGACAGGGTGGGGACCGGGGAGCTGTTTTTT. Full variable domain (outside the CDR3, taken from reference TRBV5-1 and TRBJ2-2): KAGVTQTPRYLIKTRGQQVTLSCSPISGHRSVSWYQQTPGQGLQFLFEYFSETQRNKGNFPGRFSGRQFSNSRSEMNVSTLELGDSALYLCASSWGDRVGTGELFFGEGSRLTVL.

The chain combines TRBV6-2 or TRBV6-3 with TRBJ2-7; D not resolved. V dropped 4 bases and J dropped 2 bases, with 15 bases sitting between them. Germline loops: CDR1 MNHEY, CDR2 SVGEGT. The CDR3 contains 15 residues. The CDR3 sequence is CASSLQAKTPYEQYF. The CDR3 DNA reads as TGTGCCAGCAGTTTACAAGCTAAAACACCCTACGAGCAGTACTTC.

This chain links TRBV4-1 with TRBJ2-2, with D hard to call. The CDR3 is made up of 16 amino acids. Germline V gene lookup returns CDR1 MGHRA and CDR2 YSYEKL. The germline V and J ends were trimmed by 1 base and 6 bases, with 15 bases remaining between them. The DNA of the CDR3 is TGCGCCAGCAGCCAAGCAAACATGGGGATGGCCGGGGAGCTGTTTTTT. Its translation: CASSQANMGMAGELFF.

The chain joins TRBV5-4 to TRBJ1-1, with TRBD1 identical over 8 bases. V lost 4 bases to trimming and J lost 1 base; unmatched junction nucleotides: 9. Germline CDR1 and CDR2: SGHNT and YYREEE (reference sequence). The CDR3 has 16 residues. The CDR3, as DNA: TGTGCCAGCAGCATGGACAGGGCCCGGTCGAACACTGAAGCTTTCTTT. Its protein is CASSMDRARSNTEAFF.